This T cell receptor (beta chain) is drawn from a study of T cell responses to AZD1222 COVID-19 vaccine. The study, taken as a whole, reports: Two AZD1222 administrations were followed by greater Spike-specific TCR breadth and depth. At study baseline, merely roughly 6 AZD1222 recipients were seropositive.

Measured with immunoSEQ multiplex PCR; TCRdb has only the in-frame clones, and not every one. This table holds fewer than 200,000 clones, around 90% found once. Details on this clone: Its antigen remains unknown.

Germline assignment: CDR1 SGHTS and CDR2 YDEGEE. V shed 2 bases and J shed 6 bases, with 14 bases lying between them. The CDR3 length is 14 residues. The receptor was derived from an adult in good health. This material consisted of peripheral blood, taken on day 0 of AZD1222 vaccination. The chain carries TRBV5-8 and TRBJ1-1; D unclear. The chain's CDR3 is CASSFIGLSAEAFF. The CDR3 bases are TGTGCCAGCAGCTTTATAGGGCTTTCGGCTGAAGCTTTCTTT.